The rows below give T cell receptor beta chains drawn from one sample of a study of cytomegalovirus exposure and HLA in healthy donors. Assay used: immunoSEQ multiplex PCR; TCRdb lists only in-frame clones, some missing. The repertoire holds over 200,000 clones, with less than 90% as singletons. Specimen: PBMCs. These receptors were collected from a woman under 30 in good health and CMV-seronegative. CDR3s include the opening cysteine and the closing phenylalanine or tryptophan. The order of the fields is J gene, clone size, V gene, D gene, CDR3 DNA, CDR3 protein. A D gene is named only where the DNA matches it firmly. Rows give clone size only sometimes, using once, few, many, or a class for an expanded clone.

TRBJ2-3	NA	TRBV27	TRBD2	TGTTCCGTCCTGGGGGAGCGGACTAGCGGGAGAATCACAGATACGCAGTATTTT	CSVLGERTSGRITDTQYF
TRBJ1-1	NA	TRBV5-4	NA	TGTGCCAGCAGCTTGGTTGGGGGAGGGATTGACGCTTTCTTT	CASSLVGGGIDAFF
TRBJ2-7	NA	TRBV6-1	TRBD1	TGTGCCAGCACCCGAGGACAGGTCGTCGAGCAGTACTTC	CASTRGQVVEQYF
TRBJ2-7	NA	TRBV28	NA	TGTGCCAGCAGTTTAGGCAGGGGTCTCTCCTACGAGCAGTACTTC	CASSLGRGLSYEQYF
TRBJ2-2	NA	TRBV5-8	TRBD2	TGTGCCAGCAGCCTTGTCCGACTAGCGGGATTGAACACCGGGGAGCTGTTTTTT	CASSLVRLAGLNTGELFF
TRBJ1-6	NA	TRBV6-5	NA	TGTGCCAGCAGGCGGGACGGAAATTCACCCCTCCACTTT	CASRRDGNSPLHF
TRBJ1-5	NA	TRBV4-1	NA	TGCGCCAGCAGCCAAGGTGGGCAAGGGAGCAATCAGCCCCAGCATTTT	CASSQGGQGSNQPQHF
TRBJ2-3	NA	TRBV9	NA	TGTGCCAGCAGCGTAGGGGGGCGGGATCGCACAGATACGCAGTATTTT	CASSVGGRDRTDTQYF
TRBJ1-1	NA	TRBV7-6	NA	TGTGCCAGCAGCTACAGGAGGGGCACTGAAGCTTTCTTT	CASSYRRGTEAFF
TRBJ1-4	NA	TRBV5-6	TRBD1	TGTGCCAGCAGCCGGACAGGGATTGAGGCTAATGAAAAACTGTTTTTT	CASSRTGIEANEKLFF
TRBJ2-1	NA	TRBV5-8	NA	TGTGCCAGCAGCCGACGGTTTAACATGTTGAAGCAGTTCTTC	CASSRRFNMLKQFF
TRBJ2-1	once	TRBV6-5	TRBD2	TGTGCCAGCAGAGTAGCGGGAAGCTCCTACAATGAGCAGTTCTTC	CASRVAGSSYNEQFF
TRBJ2-7	NA	TRBV9	NA	TGTGCCAGCAGCCCGCGACAGAATCACTACGAGCAGTACTTC	CASSPRQNHYEQYF
TRBJ2-1	once	TRBV6-1	NA	TGTGCCAGCAGCGATAAGCTGAGCTCCTACAATGAGCAGTTCTTC	CASSDKLSSYNEQFF
TRBJ2-1	NA	TRBV4-1	NA	TGCGCCAGCAGCCCCCTAGGGGAGGTCTCCTACAATGAGCAGTTCTTC	CASSPLGEVSYNEQFF
TRBJ2-7	NA	TRBV27	NA	TGTGCCAGCAGTTTAGGCGGTCCAGGAACCTACGAGCAGTACTTC	CASSLGGPGTYEQYF
TRBJ2-3	NA	TRBV5-6	TRBD2	TGTGCCAGCATGAGGCGGGGGTCCCCCTACACAGATACGCAGTATTTT	CASMRRGSPYTDTQYF
TRBJ2-1	NA	TRBV7-9	NA	TGTGCCAGCACCTCATCAGCTCGGGGAATCTACAATGAGCAGTTCTTC	CASTSSARGIYNEQFF
TRBJ2-1	NA	TRBV6-1	NA	TGTGCCAGCAGTGATGGTTTGGACATTCAGTTCTTC	CASSDGLDIQFF
TRBJ1-2	NA	TRBV9	TRBD1	TGTGCCAGCAGCACTACCCCTTTAGGGGCAGGGGGGAACTATGGCTACACCTTC	CASSTTPLGAGGNYGYTF
TRBJ1-4	once	TRBV2	TRBD1	TGTGCCAGCAGTGAACAGGGGGCGAGTGAAAAACTGTTTTTT	CASSEQGASEKLFF
TRBJ1-1	few	TRBV25-1	NA	TGTGCCAGCCCTCGGGGCGACGGTGAAGCTTTCTTT	CASPRGDGEAFF
TRBJ2-7	NA	TRBV19	NA	TGTGCCAGTAGTATAGATAGGAGGGACGGCTACGAGCAGTACTTC	CASSIDRRDGYEQYF
TRBJ2-3	NA	TRBV4-1	NA	TGCGCCAGCAGCCAGGTCGTGGTGGCAATCAGCACAGATACGCAGTATTTT	CASSQVVVAISTDTQYF
TRBJ1-1	NA	TRBV25-1	TRBD1	TGTGCCAGCAGTGCACGGACAGGGGGCGTCACTGAAGCTTTCTTT	CASSARTGGVTEAFF
TRBJ2-5	NA	TRBV9	NA	TGTGCCAGCAGCGTAGGAAACAGGGTTGACCAAGAGACCCAGTACTTC	CASSVGNRVDQETQYF
TRBJ2-1	NA	TRBV6-1	NA	TGTGCCAGCAGTGAACAGGGTCTTCCGGACAATGAGCAGTTCTTC	CASSEQGLPDNEQFF
TRBJ2-2	NA	TRBV7-6	TRBD2	TGTGCCAGCAGCACCGGGACTATGAACACCGGGGAGCTGTTTTTT	CASSTGTMNTGELFF
TRBJ1-5	NA	TRBV28	NA	TGTGCCAGCAGTCGGGGGGGGGTAGTTGGCAATCAGCCCCAGCATTTT	CASSRGGVVGNQPQHF
TRBJ2-1	once	TRBV5-6	NA	TGTGCCAGCAGCTTGACCCTCTTAGGTGCTTGGGTTGAGCAGTTCTTC	CASSLTLLGAWVEQFF
TRBJ2-6	NA	TRBV11-2	NA	TGTGCCAGCAGGACAATCTCTAGCTCTGGGGCCAACGTCCTGACTTTC	CASRTISSSGANVLTF
TRBJ1-1	NA	TRBV23-1	NA	TGCGCCAGCAGTCAATCGGTAAGGATGAACACTGAAGCTTTCTTT	CASSQSVRMNTEAFF
TRBJ2-1	NA	TRBV5-1	TRBD1	TGCGCCAGCTCCGGGACAGGGGATTACAATGAGCAGTTCTTC	CASSGTGDYNEQFF
TRBJ2-3	NA	TRBV27	NA	TGTGCCAGCAGGGGTAGCGGCACAGATACGCAGTATTTT	CASRGSGTDTQYF
TRBJ1-4	NA	TRBV2	TRBD1	TGTGCCAGCAGTGAAGCAGGGACAGTTCCGTTCCTTACAACTAATGAAAAACTGTTTTTT	CASSEAGTVPFLTTNEKLFF
TRBJ1-3	NA	TRBV27	NA	TGTGCCAGCAGTCCAAGGGGTGGAAACACCATATATTTT	CASSPRGGNTIYF
TRBJ2-7	NA	TRBV30	TRBD2	TGTGCCTGGAGTTTAGACGGGAGGCAATTGGGGGAGCAGTACTTC	CAWSLDGRQLGEQYF
TRBJ2-5	NA	TRBV6-1	NA	TGTGCCAGCAGTGTTGAGGGGAGAGAGACCCAGTACTTC	CASSVEGRETQYF
TRBJ2-3	NA	TRBV27	NA	TGTGCCAGCAAGAGGGACACAGATACGCAGTATTTT	CASKRDTDTQYF
TRBJ2-1	NA	TRBV2	TRBD1	TGTGCCAGCAGTGGGGGACAGGGGGCAACTGAGCAGTTCTTC	CASSGGQGATEQFF
TRBJ2-7	few	TRBV5-1	NA	TGCGCCAGCAGCTTGGAGCAGGGGCCGGAGCAGTACTTC	CASSLEQGPEQYF
TRBJ2-5	NA	TRBV4-1	TRBD2	TGCGCCAGCAGCCAAGACCCGGGGGGGCTGGAGACCCAGTACTTC	CASSQDPGGLETQYF
TRBJ1-1	NA	TRBV6-5	NA	TGTGCCAGCAGTTATGGGCCGGGGAACACTGAAGCTTTCTTT	CASSYGPGNTEAFF
TRBJ1-2	NA	TRBV28	NA	TGTGCCAGCAGTTTGAGGCAGATCAACCTTGGCTACACCTTC	CASSLRQINLGYTF
TRBJ2-7	once	TRBV11-3	NA	TGTGCCAGCAGCTTAAATGGGGGTGAGCAGTACTTC	CASSLNGGEQYF
TRBJ2-7	NA	TRBV27	TRBD1	TGTGCCAGCAGTTTCCAAAGGGACAGGGGACCCTACGAGCAGTACTTC	CASSFQRDRGPYEQYF
TRBJ2-1	NA	TRBV6-5	TRBD2	TGTGCCAGCAGCGCCCCGGGACTAGCCAGGAATGAGCAGTTCTTC	CASSAPGLARNEQFF